The 29 T cell receptor beta chains below all came from one sample that was sequenced in a study of blood T cell repertoires in COVID-19 (dated by TCRdb to about 2020). The receptor library was made with the immunoSEQ multiplex PCR assay. In its TCRdb copy, this immuneACCESS table keeps in-frame sequences only and misses some clones. Where compared with another copy, unresolved V genes explain less than half of these, and the others have no known cause. This sample holds approximately 220,000 clones; approximately 87% were observed only once. The top ten clonotypes cover roughly 6.2% of the sample. The specimen was peripheral blood. Receptors were obtained from a man aged 55 to 70 who had recovered from COVID-19.

The V call is TRBV7-2, the J call TRBJ1-5; 9 nucleotides line up with TRBD1. V lost 0 bases and J lost 7; bases outside the gene matches: 4. The CDR3 loop spans 15 amino acids. The germline gives CDR1 SGHTA, CDR2 FQGNSA. CDR3 amino acids: CASSLAGQGEQPQHF. The CDR3 DNA follows: TGTGCCAGCAGCTTAGCGGGACAGGGTGAGCAGCCCCAGCATTTT.

The chain joins TRBV5-1 to TRBJ1-1; weak D call: TRBD1 (5 bases). The germline CDR1 and CDR2 sequences are SGHRS and YFSETQ. V lost 5 bases, J lost 0 bases, and 11 bases lay in between. The CDR3 consists of 14 residues. The CDR3 spells CASSLQDLNTEAFF. The CDR3, as DNA: TGCGCCAGCAGTCTACAGGACCTGAACACTGAAGCTTTCTTT. Filled out from reference TRBV5-1 and TRBJ1-1, the complete variable domain reads KAGVTQTPRYLIKTRGQQVTLSCSPISGHRSVSWYQQTPGQGLQFLFEYFSETQRNKGNFPGRFSGRQFSNSRSEMNVSTLELGDSALYLCASSLQDLNTEAFFGQGTRLTVV.

This clone was found a few times. The genes are TRBV3-1 (or the pseudogene TRBV3-2) and TRBJ2-7; D may be TRBD2 (5 bases). Germline V gives CDR1 LGHDT, CDR2 YNNKEL (reference sequence). Trimming took 4 bases from V and 0 from J, leaving 10 bases between them. The CDR3 loop spans 14 amino acids. The CDR3 nucleotides are TGTGCCAGCAGCCGCGGGTGGACCTCCTACGAGCAGTACTTC. Its translation is CASSRGWTSYEQYF.

The gene calls are TRBV25-1 and TRBJ1-2, with D unresolved. Between the trimmed V and J ends, which lost 4 bases and 3 bases, there was a span of 12 bases. CDR3 length equals 14 residues. From germline, CDR1 is MGHDK and CDR2 SYGVNS. The CDR3 DNA follows: TGTGCCAGCAGTGGCCCAAGTAGATACTATGGCTACACCTTC. This gives the protein CASSGPSRYYGYTF.

V gene TRBV18 combines with J gene TRBJ1-5; 7 bases fit TRBD1. CDR3 size: 15 residues. Germline-derived CDR1 and CDR2 are KGHSH and LQKENI. Germline trimming cut 5 bases from V and 4 bases from J; bases unmatched to any gene: 8. CDR3 sequence reads: CASSEPGQPNQPQHF. The CDR3 DNA reads TGTGCCAGCTCAGAACCGGGACAGCCAAATCAGCCCCAGCATTTT.

The J gene is TRBJ2-1, the V gene TRBV28; 7 nucleotides agree with TRBD1. The V and J ends lost 7 bases and 7 bases, in that order; junction bases with no gene match: 16. CDR1 and CDR2 (germline): MDHEN, SYDVKM. The length of the CDR3 is 16 residues. In nucleotides, the CDR3 is TGTGCCAGCAAGATGTTGAGGGACCGGGACAGAAATGAGCAGTTCTTC. This gives the protein CASKMLRDRDRNEQFF.

In the case of this clone: Other DNA sequences in the same sample also yield this CDR3. This chain's CDR3 is CASSPGTGNSPLHF. As DNA, the CDR3 is TGCGCCAGCAGCCCCGGGACAGGAAATTCACCCCTCCACTTT. The rearrangement links TRBV5-1 to TRBJ1-6; 8 bases fit TRBD1. CDR1 is SGHRS, CDR2 YFSETQ, per germline. The J segment lost 7 bases and the V segment lost 4 bases, leaving 4 bases of the junction unmatched. The CDR3 is made up of 14 amino acids.

The chain is built from TRBV6-5 and TRBJ1-6; no clear D. Germline-derived CDR1 and CDR2 are MNHEY and SVGAGI. Trimming removed 6 bases at V and 9 bases at J, with 12 bases between. The CDR3 length is 13 residues. In nucleotides, the CDR3 is TGTGCCAGCAGCGAGGATTTTGGTTCACCCCTCCACTTT. It is translated as CASSEDFGSPLHF.

The genes are TRBV28 and TRBJ1-4; D possibly corresponds to TRBD1 (5 bases). CDR1 is MDHEN and CDR2 is SYDVKM in the germline V gene. V gave up 5 bases and J gave up 8 bases, with 18 bases separating them. There are 15 residues in the CDR3. The CDR3 reads CASSPETAAKEKLFF. As DNA, the CDR3 is TGTGCCAGCAGTCCGGAGACAGCTGCGAAGGAAAAACTGTTTTTT.

The genes are TRBV5-6 and TRBJ1-2; D is perhaps TRBD1 (6 bases). V was pared by 9 bases and J by 7 bases, with 19 bases between. The germline V gene encodes CDR1 SGHDT and CDR2 YYEEEE. CDR3 size: 13 residues. The CDR3 sequence: CATGETGVGGYTF. In DNA, the CDR3 is TGTGCCACAGGGGAGACAGGTGTTGGTGGCTACACCTTC.

The chain couples TRBV7-3 to TRBJ1-5; TRBD1 agrees at 8 bases. The CDR3 covers 15 residues. CDR1 is SGHTA and CDR2 is FQGTGA in the germline V gene. V was clipped by 3 bases and J by 5 bases; unmatched bases: 6. The CDR3 nucleotides read TGTGCCAGCAGCTTCCAGGGGGCGAAGGATCAGCCCCAGCATTTT. It yields the protein CASSFQGAKDQPQHF.

This sequence joins TRBV5-6 and TRBJ2-3, with TRBD2 identical over 8 bases. The length of the CDR3 is 18 residues. Germline lookup yields CDR1 SGHDT and CDR2 YYEEEE. The J segment lost 0 bases and the V segment lost 4 bases, leaving 13 bases of the junction unmatched. The CDR3: CASSALKREPPSTDTQYF. DNA of the CDR3: TGTGCCAGCAGCGCCCTAAAGCGGGAGCCACCTAGCACAGATACGCAGTATTTT.

The chain is built from TRBV5-4 and TRBJ2-3; maybe TRBD1 (6 bases). V lost 2 bases to trimming and J lost 3 bases, with 7 bases between them. CDR3 size: 13 residues. Germline V gene lookup returns CDR1 SGHNT and CDR2 YYREEE (reference sequence). CDR3 DNA: TGTGCCAGCAGCTTACAGGGAACAGATACGCAGTATTTT. Translating gives CASSLQGTDTQYF.

The rearrangement joins TRBV6-1 to TRBJ2-1, with 8 bases lining up with TRBD2. The CDR3 has 19 residues. V lost 1 base and J lost 3; bases outside the gene matches: 14. Germline V gives CDR1 MNHNS, CDR2 SASEGT. The CDR3 DNA reads TGTGCCAGCAGTGAAGGGGCTAGCGGGCAAGCCCTCCGCTACAATGAGCAGTTCTTC. Translated: CASSEGASGQALRYNEQFF.

The sample holds a few counts of this clone. The CDR3 loop is CASSYSRQGDEQFF. The CDR3 DNA reads as TGTGCCAGCAGTTACTCTAGGCAGGGGGATGAGCAGTTCTTC. The rearrangement links TRBV6-2 or TRBV6-3 to TRBJ2-1; 7 positions agree with TRBD1. This CDR3 is built from 14 residues. With V trimmed by 0 bases and J by 8 bases, 4 bases remained unmatched. Looked up from germline, CDR1 is MNHEY and CDR2 is SVGEGT.

This chain links TRBV27 with TRBJ2-7; 9 bases line up with TRBD2. Germline trimming cut 2 bases from V and 1 base from J; bases unmatched to any gene: 6. Per germline, CDR1 MNHEY and CDR2 SMNVEV (reference sequence). This CDR3 spans 16 amino acids. The CDR3 DNA reads as TGTGCCAGCAGTTTAGCGCGGACTAGCGCTTCCTACGAGCAGTACTTC. The encoded protein is CASSLARTSASYEQYF.

The genes are TRBV3-1 (or the pseudogene TRBV3-2) and TRBJ2-3, with TRBD1 matching over 9 bases. Germline V gives CDR1 LGHDT, CDR2 YNNKEL (reference sequence). Unmatched junction bases numbered 6, after V lost 6 bases and J lost 5 bases. The CDR3 has 14 residues. The CDR3 reads CASSRQGVEDTQYF. As DNA, the CDR3 is TGTGCCAGCAGTCGACAGGGGGTGGAAGATACGCAGTATTTT.

V usage is TRBV5-1 and J usage is TRBJ1-2; D is uncertain. Germline assignment: CDR1 SGHRS and CDR2 YFSETQ. V was clipped by 0 bases and J by 5 bases, with 11 bases between them. CDR3 length equals 14 residues. The CDR3 coding sequence is TGCGCCAGCAGCTTGGGGATGATGGAGTATGGCTACACCTTC. Translating it yields CASSLGMMEYGYTF.

The V gene is TRBV12-3 or TRBV12-4, the J gene TRBJ1-1; D unclear. CDR3 length: 13 amino acids. Deletions cut 2 bases from V and 7 bases from J, with 11 bases between. As DNA, the CDR3 is TGTGCCAGCAGTTTAAGAGAGGCGAATGAAGCTTTCTTT. It is translated as CASSLREANEAFF.

The J gene is TRBJ2-3, the V gene TRBV5-1; TRBD1 is a possible D gene (5 bases). The CDR3 sequence is 13 residues long. CDR1 is SGHRS and CDR2 is YFSETQ in the germline V gene. The germline V and J ends were trimmed by 3 bases and 5 bases, with 10 bases remaining between them. The CDR3, as DNA: TGCGCCAGCAGCTCTGGAAGGGGAGATACGCAGTATTTT. Its protein product is CASSSGRGDTQYF.

This clone has only one observation. The chain has TRBV28 and TRBJ1-1; a possible D gene is TRBD1 (6 bases). This CDR3 has 16 residues. Germline assignment: CDR1 MDHEN and CDR2 SYDVKM. The germline V and J ends were trimmed by 1 base and 3 bases, with 15 bases remaining between them. DNA of the CDR3: TGTGCCAGCAGTTTATATCCCGGGGCAGGGGACACTGAAGCTTTCTTT. As protein: CASSLYPGAGDTEAFF.

V is TRBV11-2 and J is TRBJ2-4, with 9 bases fitting TRBD2. The V gene end was trimmed by 8 bases and the J gene end by 8 bases; junction bases not matched to a gene: 7. The CDR3 is made up of 13 amino acids. Germline lookup yields CDR1 SGHAT and CDR2 FQNNGV. For the CDR3, the DNA is TGTGCCAGCGCGCGAGCGGGAGGCCACATTCAGTACTTC. This encodes CASARAGGHIQYF. The variable domain in full, with the rest retrieved from reference TRBV11-2 and TRBJ2-4, is EAGVAQSPRYKIIEKRQSVAFWCNPISGHATLYWYQQILGQGPKLLIQFQNNGVVDDSQLPKDRFSAERLKGVDSTLKIQPAKLEDSAVYLCASARAGGHIQYFGAGTRLSVL.

The DNA for the CDR3 is TGTGCCGCCCTAGGACAGGGTTTGGAAGAGCAGTACTTC. The encoded protein is CAALGQGLEEQYF. The chain joins TRBV30 to TRBJ2-7; TRBD1 agrees at 8 bases. The V segment lost 8 bases and the J segment 7 bases; nucleotides outside the gene matches: 13. CDR1 and CDR2 from the germline V gene are GTSNPN and SVGIG (reference sequence). The CDR3 covers 13 residues.

The chain couples TRBV19 to TRBJ2-2; TRBD1 matches 8 bases. The ends lost 3 bases at V and 4 bases at J; junction bases unmatched: 7. This CDR3 comprises 16 residues. Germline CDR1 reads LNHDA; CDR2 reads SQIVND (reference sequence). CDR3 sequence reads: CASSMYGTGGTGELFF. CDR3 sequence (DNA): TGTGCCAGTAGTATGTACGGGACAGGAGGCACCGGGGAGCTGTTTTTT.

CDR3 region: CATSTGQGEPYEQYF. The CDR3 coding sequence is TGTGCCACCAGCACGGGACAGGGGGAGCCCTACGAGCAGTACTTC. The V gene is TRBV24-1, the J gene TRBJ2-7; TRBD1 matches at 11 bases. Germline V gives CDR1 KGHDR, CDR2 SFDVKD. The CDR3 is 15 amino acids. With V trimmed by 7 bases and J by 2 bases, 6 bases remained unmatched.

The chain recombines TRBV30 with TRBJ2-7; the D gene is possibly TRBD2 (5 bases). This CDR3 region has 14 residues. CDR1 is GTSNPN and CDR2 is SVGIG in the germline V gene (reference sequence). Trimming took off 4 bases at V and 3 bases at J, with 16 bases between the two ends. DNA for the CDR3: TGTGCCTGGACCCCCGCGGGTTCCCTCTACGAGCAGTACTTC. It encodes CAWTPAGSLYEQYF.

This clone was picked up one time. The chain links TRBV19 to TRBJ1-2; TRBD1 aligns across 7 bases. Germline-derived CDR1 and CDR2 are LNHDA and SQIVND (reference sequence). CDR3 length: 16 amino acids. V was pared by 6 bases and J by 4 bases, with 14 bases of the junction left unmatched. The CDR3 protein is CASSWDSEESPYGYTF. The CDR3 DNA sequence: TGTGCCAGTAGCTGGGACAGCGAAGAATCCCCCTATGGCTACACCTTC. Drawing the rest from reference TRBV19 and TRBJ1-2, the complete variable domain is DGGITQSPKYLFRKEGQNVTLSCEQNLNHDAMYWYRQDPGQGLRLIYYSQIVNDFQKGDIAEGYSVSREKKESFPLTVTSAQKNPTAFYLCASSWDSEESPYGYTFGSGTRLTVV.

The chain carries TRBV7-9 and TRBJ1-2; 8 bases fit TRBD1. The V gene end was trimmed by 5 bases and the J gene end by 3 bases; junction bases not matched to a gene: 2. In germline, CDR1 is SEHNR, CDR2 FQNEAQ (reference sequence). This CDR3 contains 13 residues. The CDR3 here is CASSPTGDYGYTF. As DNA, the CDR3 is TGTGCCAGCAGCCCGACAGGGGACTATGGCTACACCTTC. The whole variable domain, remainder taken from reference TRBV7-9 and TRBJ1-2, is DTGVSQNPRHKITKRGQNVTFRCDPISEHNRLYWYRQTLGQGPEFLTYFQNEAQLEKSRLLSDRFSAERPKGSFSTLEIQRTEQGDSAMYLCASSPTGDYGYTFGSGTRLTVV.

The V call is TRBV13, the J call TRBJ2-5, with 8 bases identical to TRBD2. Germline V gene lookup returns CDR1 PRHDT and CDR2 FYEKMQ (reference sequence). The CDR3 is 18 amino acids. The junction had 16 bases not matched to a gene; V was cut back by 2 bases and J by 5 bases. The CDR3 nucleotides read TGTGCCAGCAGCTTAAGGGCGAGGCGGGAGGCGGTTGTGGAGACCCAGTACTTC. It translates to CASSLRARREAVVETQYF.